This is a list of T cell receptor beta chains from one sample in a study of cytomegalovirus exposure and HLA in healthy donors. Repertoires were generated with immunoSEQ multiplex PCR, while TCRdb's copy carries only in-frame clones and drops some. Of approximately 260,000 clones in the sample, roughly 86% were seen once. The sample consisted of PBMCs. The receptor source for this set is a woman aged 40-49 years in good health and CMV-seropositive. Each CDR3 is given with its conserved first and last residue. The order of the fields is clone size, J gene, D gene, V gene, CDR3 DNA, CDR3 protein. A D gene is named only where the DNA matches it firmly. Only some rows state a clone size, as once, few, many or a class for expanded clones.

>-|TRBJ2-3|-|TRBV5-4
TGTGCCACCTCTGCCGGAGCGACAGATACGCAGTATTTT
CATSAGATDTQYF
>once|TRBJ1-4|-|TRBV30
TGTGCCTGGAGTCCCCGGTCGGAGAGTGAAAAACTGTTTTTT
CAWSPRSESEKLFF
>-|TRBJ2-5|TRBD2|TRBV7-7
TGTGCCAGCAGCATCGGACTAGCGGGAATGGAGACCCAGTACTTC
CASSIGLAGMETQYF
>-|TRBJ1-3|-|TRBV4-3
TGCGCCAGCAGCCTCAACCGCGGGGGCCCTGGAAACACCATATATTTT
CASSLNRGGPGNTIYF
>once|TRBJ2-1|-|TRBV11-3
TGTGCCAGCAGCAAGGAGAGCTCCTACAATGAGCAGTTCTTC
CASSKESSYNEQFF
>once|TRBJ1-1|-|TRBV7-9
TGTGCCAGCAGCGAAGCAGGGCTGGGAGCTTTCTTT
CASSEAGLGAFF
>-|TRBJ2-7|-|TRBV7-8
TGTGCCAGCAGCCTGGACGGGGATCCCTACGAGCAGTACTTC
CASSLDGDPYEQYF
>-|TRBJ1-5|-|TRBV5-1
TGCGCCAGCAGCTTGGTGCCAGACTCTAGCAATCAGCCCCAGCATTTT
CASSLVPDSSNQPQHF
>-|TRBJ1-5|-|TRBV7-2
TGTGCCAGCACCCCGGGCCCAAGACTATATAGCAATCAGCCCCAGCATTTT
CASTPGPRLYSNQPQHF
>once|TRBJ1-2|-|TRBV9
TGTGCCAGCAGCGACCAGGGGAATGGCTACACCTTC
CASSDQGNGYTF
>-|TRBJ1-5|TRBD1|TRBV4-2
TGTGCCAGCAGCGACCGGGACAGTAATCAGCCCCAGCATTTT
CASSDRDSNQPQHF
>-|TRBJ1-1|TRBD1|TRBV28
TGTGCCAGCACCATTCCCCGGGACAGGGGGCAGGAAGCTTTCTTT
CASTIPRDRGQEAFF
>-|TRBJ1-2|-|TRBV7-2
TGTGCCAGCAGCTTAGCGTCCGGCGGGAACTATGGCTACACCTTC
CASSLASGGNYGYTF
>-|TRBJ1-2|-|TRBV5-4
TGTGCCAGCAGCTTGGGGACAGACAGGACCGCGTATGGCTACACCTTC
CASSLGTDRTAYGYTF
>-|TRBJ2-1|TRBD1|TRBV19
TGTGCCAGTAGCCTAGATACCGGGACAGGGGGCCTCAATGAGCAGTTCTTC
CASSLDTGTGGLNEQFF
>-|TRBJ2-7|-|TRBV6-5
TGTGCCAGCAGTTACTCCCATTCCTACGAGCAGTACTTC
CASSYSHSYEQYF
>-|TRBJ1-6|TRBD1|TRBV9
TGTGCCAGCAGCGTCACCCCGGGACAGGGGAATTCACCCCTCCACTTT
CASSVTPGQGNSPLHF
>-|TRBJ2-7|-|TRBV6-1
TGTGCCAGCAGCGCTCTAGGGAGCGGACCCTACGAGCAGTACTTC
CASSALGSGPYEQYF
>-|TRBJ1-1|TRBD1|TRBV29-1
TGCAGCGTTGAAGAACAGGGGACGGGGACTGAAGCTTTCTTT
CSVEEQGTGTEAFF
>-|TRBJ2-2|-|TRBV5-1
TGCGCCAGCAGTCCCAGGGGGGCAGCTAGCACCGGGGAGCTGTTTTTT
CASSPRGAASTGELFF
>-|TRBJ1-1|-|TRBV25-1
TGTGCCAGCAGTGAGCAGGGGAGGAACACTGAAGCTTTCTTT
CASSEQGRNTEAFF
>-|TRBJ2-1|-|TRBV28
TGTGCCAGCAGTTTAGCGGGAAGAGGCTCCTACAATGAGCAGTTCTTC
CASSLAGRGSYNEQFF
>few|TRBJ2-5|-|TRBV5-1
TGCGCCAGCAGCGGGCGCGAGACCCAGTACTTC
CASSGRETQYF
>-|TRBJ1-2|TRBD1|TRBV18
TGTGCCAGCTCACGTGGGACAGGGTCTAACTATGGCTACACCTTC
CASSRGTGSNYGYTF
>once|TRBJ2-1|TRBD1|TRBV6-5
TGTGCCAGCAGTAAGGACAGGGAGTACAATGAGCAGTTCTTC
CASSKDREYNEQFF
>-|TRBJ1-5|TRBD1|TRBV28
TGTGCCAGCAGTTTAGCCGGGACAGGCTTTCTACCCCAGCATTTT
CASSLAGTGFLPQHF
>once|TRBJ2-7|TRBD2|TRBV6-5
TGTGCCAGCAGTTACTCTAGCGGGACCGGAGCCTACGAGCAGTACTTC
CASSYSSGTGAYEQYF
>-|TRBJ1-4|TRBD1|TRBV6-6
TGTGCCACGCGGGGCAGGGGGAACGAAAAACTGTTTTTT
CATRGRGNEKLFF
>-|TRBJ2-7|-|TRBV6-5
TGTGCCAGCAGTCAGACTAGTAACGAGCAGTACTTC
CASSQTSNEQYF
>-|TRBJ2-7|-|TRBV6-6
TGTGCCAGCAGTTACTCGATACAGTCCTACGAGCAGTACTTC
CASSYSIQSYEQYF
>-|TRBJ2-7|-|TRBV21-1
TGTGCCAGCAGCAAACACTACGAGCAGTACTTC
CASSKHYEQYF
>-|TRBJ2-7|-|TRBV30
TGTGCCTGGAGACCTCCTCGGACTTTCTACGAGCAGTACTTC
CAWRPPRTFYEQYF
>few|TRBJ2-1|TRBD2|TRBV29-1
TGCAGCGTTGGAACTAGCGGGAATCATGAGCAGTTCTTC
CSVGTSGNHEQFF
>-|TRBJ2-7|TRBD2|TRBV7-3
TGTGCCAGCAGCCCAGCGGGAGGGCAGAACGAGCAGTACTTC
CASSPAGGQNEQYF
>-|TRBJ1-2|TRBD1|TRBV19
TGTGCCAGTAGTACGCCGGGACAGGGCGTCTATGGCTACACCTTC
CASSTPGQGVYGYTF
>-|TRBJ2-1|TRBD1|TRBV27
TGTGCCAGCAGTTTTTCACAGGGGGGTGAGCAGTTCTTC
CASSFSQGGEQFF
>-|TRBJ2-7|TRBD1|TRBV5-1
TGCGCCAGCAGCTCGGGGACAGGCCTTCGGGACGAGCAGTACTTC
CASSSGTGLRDEQYF
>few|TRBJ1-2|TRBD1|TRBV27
TGTGCCAGCAGTCCAAACAGGGGGTTTAACTATGGCTACACCTTC
CASSPNRGFNYGYTF
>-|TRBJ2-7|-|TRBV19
TGTGCCAGTAGCCTAGACAGGTACTCCTACGAGCAGTACTTC
CASSLDRYSYEQYF
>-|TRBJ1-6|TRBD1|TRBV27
TGTGCCAGCAGTATACAGGGGGTGTATAATTCACCCCTCCACTTT
CASSIQGVYNSPLHF
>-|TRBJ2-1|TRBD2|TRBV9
TGTGCCAGCAGCGCCCCCCCACTAGCGGGAGGTGGATACAATGAGCAGTTCTTC
CASSAPPLAGGGYNEQFF
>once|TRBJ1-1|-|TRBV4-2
TGTGCCAGCAGCCAAGTACAGGGAAGGACTGAAGCTTTCTTT
CASSQVQGRTEAFF
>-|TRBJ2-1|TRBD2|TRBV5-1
TGCGCCAGCAGCCAGGGACTAGCGGGGGGCAATGAGCAGTTCTTC
CASSQGLAGGNEQFF
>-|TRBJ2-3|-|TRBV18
TGTGCCAGCTCACCCTACGAAGCTAGCACAGATACGCAGTATTTT
CASSPYEASTDTQYF
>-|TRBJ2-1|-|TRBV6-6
TGTGCCAGCAGTTACCCGGGTAACGTGGTCAATGAGCAGTTCTTC
CASSYPGNVVNEQFF
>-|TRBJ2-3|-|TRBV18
TGTGCCAGCTCACCACAGGAGGGTAGCACAGATACGCAGTATTTT
CASSPQEGSTDTQYF
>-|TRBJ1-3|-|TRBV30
TGTGCCTGGAGTGGGGCCGACGGATACTCTGGAAACACCATATATTTT
CAWSGADGYSGNTIYF